This TCR beta chain came from a study of CD8+ T cells in alopecia areata. Overall study context: Those patients who were treated received oral tofacitinib, which was given at 5 to 10 mg twice daily for moderate-to-severe alopecia areata.

CDR1 SGHTS and CDR2 YDEGEE come from the germline V gene. CDR3 length: 16 residues. Losses at the gene ends were 4 bases for V and 0 bases for J; bases not matched to a gene: 9. Study results and limitations: Lesional scalp, especially alopecia totalis/universalis, showed higher clonality than normal scalp.

Investigators isolated RNA and reverse transcribed it into cDNA to act as the sequencing template. The data were produced by immunoSEQ multiplex PCR, yet TCRdb's version contains in-frame clones alone and is incomplete. The sample has roughly 140,000 clones, about 47% seen once. Details on this clone: Its antigen is still unknown.

The chain joins TRBV5-8 to TRBJ2-7, with 8 bases aligning to TRBD1. The source material was CD4+ T cells sorted from blood, sampled at week 0. The receptor was derived from a human donor with alopecia areata. CDR3: CASSHTSGTGSYEQYF. The CDR3 DNA is TGTGCCAGCAGCCACACCTCCGGGACAGGCTCCTACGAGCAGTACTTC. Full variable domain (missing parts from reference TRBV5-8 and TRBJ2-7): EAGVTQSPTHLIKTRGQQATLRCSPISGHTSVYWYQQALGLGLQFLLWYDEGEERNRGNFPPRFSGRQFPNYSSELNVNALELEDSALYLCASSHTSGTGSYEQYFGPGTRLTVT.